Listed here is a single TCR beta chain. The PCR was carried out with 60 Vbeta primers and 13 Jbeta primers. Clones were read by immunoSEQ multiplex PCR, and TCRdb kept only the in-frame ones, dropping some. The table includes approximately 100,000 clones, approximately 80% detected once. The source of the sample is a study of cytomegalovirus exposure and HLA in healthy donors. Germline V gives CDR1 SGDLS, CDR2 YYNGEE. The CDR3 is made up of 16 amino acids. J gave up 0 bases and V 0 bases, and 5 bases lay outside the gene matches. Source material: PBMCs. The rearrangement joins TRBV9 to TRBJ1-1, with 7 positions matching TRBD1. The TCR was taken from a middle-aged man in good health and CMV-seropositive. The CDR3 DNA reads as TGTGCCAGCAGCGTAGCGGGGACAGCATTGAACACTGAAGCTTTCTTT. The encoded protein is CASSVAGTALNTEAFF. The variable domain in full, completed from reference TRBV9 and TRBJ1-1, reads DSGVTQTPKHLITATGQRVTLRCSPRSGDLSVYWYQQSLDQGLQFLIQYYNGEERAKGNILERFSAQQFPDLHSELNLSSLELGDSALYFCASSVAGTALNTEAFFGQGTRLTVV.